The source of this T cell receptor beta chain is a study of blood T cell repertoires in COVID-19. The CDR3 contains 16 residues. The germline V and J ends were trimmed by 1 base and 1 base, with 11 bases remaining between them. The germline gives CDR1 SGHAT, CDR2 FQNNGV. The table came from immunoSEQ multiplex PCR; TCRdb's copy has only in-frame clones and leaves some out. The table shows about 400,000 clones, with 89% occurring only once. This TCR derives from a woman aged 30 to 39 who had recovered from COVID-19. This rearrangement joins TRBV11-2 to TRBJ1-5; the D gene is possibly TRBD1 (5 bases). Material: PBMCs or T cells enriched from blood (not recorded which). In nucleotides, the CDR3 is TGTGCCAGCAGCTTAGGGCCCGCAGGGAGCAATCAGCCCCAGCATTTT. Translated, it gives CASSLGPAGSNQPQHF.